This entry lists 24 T cell receptor beta chains sequenced from one sample in a study of blood T cell repertoires in COVID-19. Sequencing used immunoSEQ multiplex PCR; TCRdb keeps in-frame clones, though not all of them. The sample holds 85,000 to 130,000 clones; roughly 91% are singletons and the top ten take roughly 5.6%. The specimen was peripheral blood. The receptors shown here come from a human donor in a cohort sampled during active COVID-19.

The CDR3 sequence: CASSLTGLGEQFF. The DNA of the CDR3 is TGTGCCAGCAGTCTAACAGGGTTGGGGGAGCAGTTCTTC. The chain recombines TRBV2 with TRBJ2-1, with D perhaps TRBD1 (6 bases). The V end lost 5 bases, the J end lost 10 bases, and 15 bases lay between the germline ends. Germline-derived CDR1 and CDR2 are SNHLY and FYNNEI. The CDR3 sequence is 13 residues long.

This clone was picked up a small number of times. The genes are TRBV7-9 and TRBJ2-7; 9 nucleotides line up with TRBD2. Losses at the gene ends were 5 bases for V and 5 bases for J; bases not matched to a gene: 10. The CDR3 runs to 15 residues. Germline V gives CDR1 SEHNR, CDR2 FQNEAQ (reference sequence). CDR3 in amino acids: CASSTPGLAIDEQYF. The CDR3 DNA reads as TGTGCCAGCAGCACACCCGGACTAGCGATCGACGAGCAGTACTTC.

The chain recombines TRBV11-2 with TRBJ2-3, with D tentatively TRBD1 (6 bases). Trimming pared 4 bases from V and 1 base from J, leaving 12 bases between. Germline values: CDR1 SGHAT, CDR2 FQNNGV. This CDR3 contains 15 residues. CDR3 sequence reads: CASSSDRVRTDTQYF. The CDR3 DNA reads TGTGCCAGCAGCTCGGACAGAGTACGCACAGATACGCAGTATTTT. Together with reference TRBV11-2 and TRBJ2-3, the CDR3 gives the full variable domain: EAGVAQSPRYKIIEKRQSVAFWCNPISGHATLYWYQQILGQGPKLLIQFQNNGVVDDSQLPKDRFSAERLKGVDSTLKIQPAKLEDSAVYLCASSSDRVRTDTQYFGPGTRLTVL.

The chain uses TRBV4-3 and TRBJ2-7; possible D gene TRBD2, 5 bases. V gave up 1 base and J gave up 5 bases, with 15 bases separating them. Germline-derived CDR1 and CDR2 are LGHNA and YSLEER. The CDR3 length is 15 residues. This CDR3 reads CASSQVLGEMNEQYF. CDR3 bases: TGCGCCAGCAGCCAAGTACTGGGAGAAATGAACGAGCAGTACTTC.

About this clone: One end of the junction does not line up with germline, which may come from a read error. The chain joins TRBV7-6 to TRBJ2-5, with 14 bases identical to TRBD2. The CDR3 contains 20 residues. Germline V gene sequence: CDR1 SGHVS, CDR2 FNYEAQ. CDR3 residues: CASSLIAGGLAGGRSEAQYF. The DNA of the CDR3 is TGTGCCAGCAGCTTAATAGCGGGAGGACTAGCGGGGGGCAGGTCAGAGGCCCAGTACTTC.

The rearrangement uses TRBV2 and TRBJ1-2; maybe TRBD1 (5 bases). The CDR3 is 12 residues long. The V gene's germline CDR1 is SNHLY and CDR2 FYNNEI. V lost 3 bases and J lost 8, with 10 bases in between. CDR3 coding DNA: TGTGCCAGCAGTGAGTGGACACCGGGCTACACCTTC. Amino acids: CASSEWTPGYTF.

CDR3 in DNA: TGTGCCAGCAGCCAAGCACCCGGGACAGAAGGATTAGCTAACTATGGCTACACCTTC. Its protein product is CASSQAPGTEGLANYGYTF. J is TRBJ1-2 and V is TRBV4-2, with 7 nucleotides matching TRBD1. V was clipped by 1 base and J by 0 bases; unmatched bases: 14. The CDR3 spans 19 residues. CDR1 is LGHNA and CDR2 is YNFKEQ in the germline V gene.

V is TRBV7-9 and J is TRBJ1-3; 7 nucleotides match TRBD1. Per germline, CDR1 SEHNR and CDR2 FQNEAQ (reference sequence). This CDR3 comprises 14 residues. V was clipped by 5 bases and J by 8 bases; unmatched bases: 9. The CDR3 is CASSPRQGVYTIYF. Here the CDR3 DNA reads TGTGCCAGCAGCCCGCGACAGGGTGTGTACACCATATATTTT.

The gene calls are TRBV11-2 and TRBJ2-7, with 11 bases aligning to TRBD1. Germline loops: CDR1 SGHAT, CDR2 FQNNGV. The V segment lost 6 bases and the J segment 4 bases; nucleotides outside the gene matches: 14. The CDR3 totals 17 residues. The CDR3 DNA is TGTGCCAGCAGTTTGGGGACAGGGGGTTCGACTTCTTACGAGCAGTACTTC. Translating it yields CASSLGTGGSTSYEQYF.

The chain combines TRBV28 with TRBJ2-7; tentatively, D is TRBD2 (6 bases). Germline CDR1 is MDHEN and CDR2 is SYDVKM. The V end was cut by 7 bases, the J end by 3 bases, with 16 bases between. The CDR3 sequence is 14 residues long. CDR3 loop: CASNQEEGFYEQYF. The DNA of the CDR3 is TGTGCCAGCAATCAGGAGGAGGGGTTCTACGAGCAGTACTTC.

This chain joins TRBV15 and TRBJ2-2; tentative D call: TRBD1 (6 bases). The CDR3 has 18 residues. CDR1 LNHNV and CDR2 YYDKDF come from the germline V gene (reference sequence). Trimming took 3 bases from V and 3 from J, leaving 20 bases between them. The CDR3: CATSRIDYRDTDTGELFF. CDR3 DNA: TGTGCCACCAGCAGGATAGACTACCGGGACACAGACACCGGGGAGCTGTTTTTT.

V is TRBV7-9 and J is TRBJ2-3; D may be TRBD1 (6 bases). The germline V gene has CDR1 SEHNR and CDR2 FQNEAQ (reference sequence). CDR3 length: 18 amino acids. V lost 4 bases and J lost 0, with 20 bases in between. CDR3 DNA: TGTGCCAGCAGCTCCACTCAGGTCTTACAGGGAAGCACAGATACGCAGTATTTT. It is translated as CASSSTQVLQGSTDTQYF.

This clone occurred many times. This sequence joins TRBV30 and TRBJ2-7, with D tentatively TRBD2 (5 bases). The CDR3 has 11 residues. Germline CDR1 reads GTSNPN; CDR2 reads SVGIG (reference sequence). The V end lost 1 base, the J end lost 6 bases, and 7 bases lay between the germline ends. CDR3 protein: CAWSAAGEQYF. The CDR3 bases are TGTGCCTGGAGTGCTGCGGGCGAGCAGTACTTC.

This chain joins TRBV27 and TRBJ1-2; TRBD1 agrees at 12 bases. CDR1 and CDR2 (germline): MNHEY, SMNVEV (reference sequence). J gave up 3 bases and V 5 bases, and 13 bases lay outside the gene matches. This CDR3 is 18 amino acids long. The CDR3 bases are TGTGCCAGCAGTCCCTTCACCGTGGGGACAGGGGGCTACTATGGCTACACCTTC. It codes for CASSPFTVGTGGYYGYTF.

CDR3 amino acids: CASSYYNTDTQYF. CDR3 bases: TGTGCCAGCAGTTACTATAACACAGATACGCAGTATTTT. The genes are TRBV6-2 or TRBV6-3 and TRBJ2-3; D remains ambiguous. This CDR3 contains 13 residues. The germline CDR1 and CDR2 sequences are MNHEY and SVGEGT. V was pared by 1 base and J by 2 bases, with 4 bases between.

This clone has a single count. The chain employs TRBV27 and TRBJ2-6; 9 nucleotides line up with TRBD1. The CDR3 has 19 residues. J gave up 0 bases and V 4 bases, and 10 bases lay outside the gene matches. Germline V gene sequence: CDR1 MNHEY, CDR2 SMNVEV (reference sequence). The CDR3 DNA reads as TGTGCCAGCAGTTCTCCCGGGACAGGGATGGCCTCTGGGGCCAACGTCCTGACTTTC. Its protein product is CASSSPGTGMASGANVLTF.

This CDR3 is CASSWTGGIQPQHF. The CDR3 coding sequence is TGTGCCAGCAGCTGGACAGGTGGTATTCAGCCCCAGCATTTT. The chain couples TRBV5-5 to TRBJ1-5; 7 nucleotides agree with TRBD1. Germline loops: CDR1 SGHKS, CDR2 YYEKEE (reference sequence). Trimming took 3 bases from V and 6 from J; bases not matched to a gene: 6. The CDR3 runs to 14 residues.

The J gene is TRBJ2-3, the V gene TRBV7-2, with a weak D call TRBD1 (5 bases). Germline V gives CDR1 SGHTA, CDR2 FQGNSA. The CDR3 has 14 residues. V was clipped by 7 bases and J by 0 bases, with 11 bases between them. Here the CDR3 DNA reads TGTGCCAGCAACAAGGGGTCCAGCACAGATACGCAGTATTTT. Translation gives CASNKGSSTDTQYF. The whole variable domain, remainder taken from reference TRBV7-2 and TRBJ2-3, is GAGVSQSPSNKVTEKGKDVELRCDPISGHTALYWYRQSLGQGLEFLIYFQGNSAPDKSGLPSDRFSAERTGGSVSTLTIQRTQQEDSAVYLCASNKGSSTDTQYFGPGTRLTVL.

The chain combines TRBV10-3 with TRBJ2-7, with TRBD2 as a possible D gene (6 bases). The length of the CDR3 is 14 residues. Trimming shortened V by 0 bases and J by 5 bases, and 11 bases separated the two germline ends. CDR1 is ENHRY, CDR2 SYGVKD, per germline. As DNA, the CDR3 is TGTGCCATCAGTGAGTCGGAGGGTGCCCACGAGCAGTACTTC. This translates into CAISESEGAHEQYF.

V gene TRBV30 combines with J gene TRBJ2-7; TRBD1 agrees at 7 bases. This CDR3 is built from 12 residues. The J segment lost 2 bases and the V segment lost 5 bases, leaving 3 bases of the junction unmatched. Germline CDR1 and CDR2: GTSNPN and SVGIG (reference sequence). The CDR3 is CAWVTGPYEQYF. CDR3 coding DNA: TGTGCCTGGGTGACAGGGCCCTACGAGCAGTACTTC.

Here the CDR3 reads CASSLVGPPVGSYEQYF. The CDR3 nucleotides read TGTGCCAGCAGCTTAGTTGGGCCCCCGGTGGGCTCCTACGAGCAGTACTTC. The chain employs TRBV7-9 and TRBJ2-7, with D hard to call. Germline V gene lookup returns CDR1 SEHNR and CDR2 FQNEAQ (reference sequence). The CDR3 runs 17 residues. Trimming cost V 1 base and J 0 bases, with 16 bases left between them.

The V gene is TRBV19, the J gene TRBJ2-3; D might be TRBD2 (10 bases). Between the trimmed V and J ends, which lost 6 bases and 2 bases, there was a span of 33 bases. The germline V gene encodes CDR1 LNHDA and CDR2 SQIVND (reference sequence). The CDR3 consists of 21 residues. The CDR3 DNA reads TGTGCCAGTAGAGCCCCCCCCGGGACAGGGAGAAGCGGGAGGGCCACAGATACGCAGTATTTT. Translating it yields CASRAPPGTGRSGRATDTQYF.

This chain uses TRBV7-8 with TRBJ2-7, with 12 bases fitting TRBD2. CDR3 length: 17 amino acids. Germline CDR1 and CDR2: SGHVS and FQNEAQ. V dropped 5 bases and J dropped 3; count of bases not matched to a gene: 11. CDR3 DNA: TGTGCCAGCAGCGAACTAGCGGGAGGCCCTCTTAACTACGAGCAGTACTTC. Its translation is CASSELAGGPLNYEQYF.

CDR3 residues: CASQELNEQFF. DNA for the CDR3: TGCGCCAGCCAGGAACTCAATGAGCAGTTCTTC. V and J are TRBV5-1 and TRBJ2-1; D is unclear. This CDR3 region has 11 residues. The germline CDR1 and CDR2 sequences are SGHRS and YFSETQ. V was cut by 7 bases and J by 6 bases, with 8 bases left in between.